These 4 T cell receptor beta chains were all obtained from the same sample, sequenced in a study of T cell repertoires in cytomegalovirus infection. From the reads, TCRdb called clonotypes with MiXCR, one entry per CDR3 protein. Here the sample spans around 800,000 distinct CDR3 sequences, 32% being singletons. The antigens for these receptors are not known. Here the sequenced sample was cultured CD8+ T cells from PBMCs, taken from culture after CMV antigen stimulation. These receptors were collected from a human donor in good health (CMV status not recorded). Some clones in this sample may be carry-over from other donors' samples.

This clonotype was recorded many times. The chain uses TRBV7-2 and TRBJ1-2; D is possibly TRBD1 (5 bases). CDR3 length: 14 amino acids. Germline CDR1 is SGHTA and CDR2 is FQGNSA. V shed 1 base and J shed 5 bases, with 11 bases lying between them. CDR3 sequence reads: CASSLGGVGYGYTF. In nucleotides, the CDR3 is TGTGCCAGCAGCTTAGGGGGGGTGGGTTATGGCTACACCTTC.

The J gene is TRBJ2-7, the V gene TRBV6-4, with a possible D match to TRBD2 (6 bases). This CDR3 has 13 residues. In germline, CDR1 is MRHNA, CDR2 SNTAGT. The V gene lost 0 bases and the J gene lost 3 bases, with 6 bases spanning the gap. In DNA, the CDR3 is TGTGCCAGCAGTGACTCGGAGGGCTACGAGCAGTACGTC. This encodes CASSDSEGYEQYV.

This chain uses TRBV6-6 with TRBJ1-1; tentative D call: TRBD1 (5 bases). The CDR3 has 15 amino acids. Germline V gene lookup returns CDR1 MNHNY and CDR2 SVGAGI (reference sequence). V shed 3 bases and J shed 1 base, with 12 bases lying between them. The CDR3 nucleotides are TGTGCCAGCAGTTATCGACAGACGAGGAACACTGAAGCTTTCTTT. Encoded protein: CASSYRQTRNTEAFF.

The DNA of the CDR3 is TGTGCCAGCAGGCCAGCGGGGCAGGGAAGCACCGGGGAGCTGTTTTTT. Translated, it gives CASRPAGQGSTGELFF. This sequence joins TRBV6-1 and TRBJ2-2; 7 nucleotides align to TRBD2. V trimming: 6 bases; J trimming: 4 bases; junction bases outside the gene matches: 11. Germline V gene lookup returns CDR1 MNHNS and CDR2 SASEGT. This CDR3 is 16 amino acids long.